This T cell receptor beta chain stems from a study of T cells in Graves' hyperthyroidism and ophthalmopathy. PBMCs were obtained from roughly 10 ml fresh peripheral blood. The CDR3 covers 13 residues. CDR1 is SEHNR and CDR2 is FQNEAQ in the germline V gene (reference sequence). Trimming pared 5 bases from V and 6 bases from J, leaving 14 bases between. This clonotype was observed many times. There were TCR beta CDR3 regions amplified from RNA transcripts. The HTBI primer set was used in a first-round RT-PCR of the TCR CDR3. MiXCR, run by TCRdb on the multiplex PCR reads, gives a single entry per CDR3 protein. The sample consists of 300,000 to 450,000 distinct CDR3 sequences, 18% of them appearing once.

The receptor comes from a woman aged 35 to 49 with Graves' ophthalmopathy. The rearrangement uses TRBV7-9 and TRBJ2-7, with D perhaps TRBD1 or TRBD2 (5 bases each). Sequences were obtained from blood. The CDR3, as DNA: TGTGCCAGCAGCCCAGAGGGGTTTGCCGAGCAGTACTTC. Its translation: CASSPEGFAEQYF.